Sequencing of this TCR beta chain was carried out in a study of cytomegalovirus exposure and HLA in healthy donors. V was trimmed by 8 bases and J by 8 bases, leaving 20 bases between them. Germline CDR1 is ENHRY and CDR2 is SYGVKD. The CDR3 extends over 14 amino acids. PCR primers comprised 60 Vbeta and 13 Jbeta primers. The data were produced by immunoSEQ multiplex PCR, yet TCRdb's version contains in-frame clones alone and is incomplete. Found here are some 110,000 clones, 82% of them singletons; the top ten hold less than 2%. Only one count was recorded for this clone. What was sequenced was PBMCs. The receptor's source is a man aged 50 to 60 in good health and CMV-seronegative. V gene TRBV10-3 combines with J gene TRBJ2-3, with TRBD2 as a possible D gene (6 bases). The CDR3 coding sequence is TGTGCCATCTCTCCCGACGGTACGGGGGTTACGCAGTATTTT. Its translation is CAISPDGTGVTQYF.